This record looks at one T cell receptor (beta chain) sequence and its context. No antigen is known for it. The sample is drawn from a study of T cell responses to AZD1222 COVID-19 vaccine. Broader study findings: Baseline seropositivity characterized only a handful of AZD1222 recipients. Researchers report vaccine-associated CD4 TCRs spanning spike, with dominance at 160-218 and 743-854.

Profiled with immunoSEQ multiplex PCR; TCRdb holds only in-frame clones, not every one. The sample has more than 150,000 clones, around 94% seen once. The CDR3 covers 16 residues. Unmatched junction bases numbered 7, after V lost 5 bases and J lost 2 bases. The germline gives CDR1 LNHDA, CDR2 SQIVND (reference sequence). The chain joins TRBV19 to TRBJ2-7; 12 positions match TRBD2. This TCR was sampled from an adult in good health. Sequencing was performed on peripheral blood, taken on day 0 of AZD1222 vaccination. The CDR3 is CASSSSLAGGTYEQYF. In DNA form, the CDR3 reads TGTGCCAGTAGTTCATCCCTAGCGGGAGGGACCTACGAGCAGTACTTC. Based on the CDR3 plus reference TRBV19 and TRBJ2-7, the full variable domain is DGGITQSPKYLFRKEGQNVTLSCEQNLNHDAMYWYRQDPGQGLRLIYYSQIVNDFQKGDIAEGYSVSREKKESFPLTVTSAQKNPTAFYLCASSSSLAGGTYEQYFGPGTRLTVT.